One sample yielded the 21 T cell receptor beta chains listed below, sequenced in a study of metastatic and nonmetastatic thyroid tumors. Every patient underwent thyroid surgery untreated. TCRdb re-called the PCR reads through MiXCR. The sample records 20,000 or so clones, 11% being singletons. The specimen sequenced was blood. These receptors were collected from a female donor with papillary thyroid cancer or a benign thyroid nodule (not recorded which). Some clones in this sample may be carry-over from other donors' samples.

V and J are TRBV5-4 and TRBJ2-5; 8 bases map to TRBD1. After removal of 2 bases from V and 2 bases from J, the junction contained 5 bases not matched to a gene. This CDR3 is built from 15 residues. CDR1 and CDR2 from the germline V gene are SGHNT and YYREEE (reference sequence). The CDR3 DNA reads as TGTGCCAGCAGCTTACGGACAGGGACACAAGAGACCCAGTACTTC. Protein sequence: CASSLRTGTQETQYF.

This clone was found many times. The CDR3 loop reads CSAAGFYNEQFF. The DNA for the CDR3 is TGCAGTGCCGCCGGGTTCTACAATGAGCAGTTCTTC. The genes are TRBV20-1 and TRBJ2-1; D gene ambiguous. V lost 6 bases to trimming and J lost 3 bases, with 9 bases between them. The CDR3 consists of 12 residues. CDR1 is DFQATT and CDR2 is SNEGSKA in the germline V gene (reference sequence).

This clone was counted between two and nine times. Just one base apart from a much larger clone, this may be a read error. This chain links TRBV6-2 or TRBV6-3 with TRBJ2-3; D may be TRBD2 (6 bases). V was shortened by 5 bases and J by 2 bases, with 20 bases between the two germline ends. From germline, CDR1 is MNHEY and CDR2 SVGEGT. CDR3 size: 17 residues. The CDR3 loop reads CASSPSIGRGSTDTQYF. In DNA form, the CDR3 reads TGTGCCAGCAGTCCTTCAATCGGGCGGGGATCCACAGATACGCAGTATTTT.

The chain couples TRBV11-2 to TRBJ2-1, with 10 bases fitting TRBD2. J gave up 0 bases and V 3 bases, and 2 bases lay outside the gene matches. Germline V gene data show CDR1 as SGHAT and CDR2 as FQNNGV. The CDR3 contains 16 residues. For the CDR3, the DNA is TGTGCCAGCAGCTTTGGACTAGCGGTCTCCTACAATGAGCAGTTCTTC. Translated, it gives CASSFGLAVSYNEQFF.

The sample holds many counts of this clone. The CDR3 nucleotides are TGCGCCAGCAGCCACGTCAACCGTCGGGGGGTCGATGGCTACACCTTC. This translates into CASSHVNRRGVDGYTF. This rearrangement joins TRBV4-3 to TRBJ1-2; TRBD1 is a possible D gene (5 bases). Germline V gene data show CDR1 as LGHNA and CDR2 as YSLEER. The CDR3 has 16 amino acids. V was clipped by 3 bases and J by 6 bases, with 20 bases between them.

This clone is medium-sized (0.01 to 0.1%) by share. V is TRBV6-1 and J is TRBJ2-7; 7 bases align to TRBD1. The trim removed 5 bases at V and 0 bases at J, leaving 4 bases unmatched. Germline CDR1 reads MNHNS; CDR2 reads SASEGT. The CDR3 has 14 residues. The CDR3 nucleotides are TGTGCCAGCAGTTCCAGGGGGAACTCCTACGAGCAGTACTTC. As protein: CASSSRGNSYEQYF.

Details on this clone: A much bigger clone sits one base away, suggesting this may be a read error. Other DNA sequences in this specimen translate into the identical CDR3. The rearrangement links TRBV3-1 to TRBJ2-7, with D uncertain. Germline V gene sequence: CDR1 LGHDT, CDR2 YNNKEL (reference sequence). The CDR3 spans 12 residues. The CDR3 protein is CASSRGDYEQYF. In DNA form, the CDR3 reads TGTGCCAGCAGCCGGGGTGATTACGAGCAGTACTTT.

This clone was seen ten or more times. The V gene is TRBV30, the J gene TRBJ2-2; D is unresolved. This CDR3 spans 13 amino acids. V gave up 3 bases and J gave up 8 bases, with 13 bases separating them. CDR1 is GTSNPN, CDR2 SVGIG, per germline (reference sequence). This CDR3 is CAWRGQSRGELFF. The CDR3, as DNA: TGTGCCTGGAGAGGGCAGTCGAGGGGGGAGCTGTTTTTT.

This clone ranks as medium-sized. This sequence joins TRBV6-1 and TRBJ2-1, with TRBD2 matching over 12 bases. From germline, CDR1 is MNHNS and CDR2 SASEGT. The CDR3 is 17 amino acids. The V gene end was trimmed by 8 bases and the J gene end by 6 bases; junction bases not matched to a gene: 14. In nucleotides, the CDR3 is TGTGCCAGCCTTAGGGCTAGCGGGAGGGGGGGCATCAATGAGCAGTTCTTC. Translated, it gives CASLRASGRGGINEQFF.

At least ten counts were recorded for this clone. Given a much more abundant clone one base away, this may be a read error. The same CDR3 arises from other DNA sequences in this sample as well. The V and J genes are TRBV6-1 and TRBJ2-7; D gene uncertain. The germline CDR1 and CDR2 sequences are MNHNS and SASEGT. The length of the CDR3 is 13 residues. V was pared by 2 bases and J by 3 bases, with 8 bases between. For the CDR3, the DNA is TGTGCCAGCAGTGAAAGGCAAATCTACGAGCAGTACTTC. It specifies CASSERQIYEQYF.

This clone was counted at least ten times. A read error may be the cause here, since a much bigger clone is one base away. V usage is TRBV28 and J usage is TRBJ2-7; D is possibly TRBD2 (6 bases). This CDR3 spans 15 amino acids. Per the germline V gene, CDR1 is MDHEN and CDR2 is SYDVKM. V lost 8 bases, J lost 0 bases, and 17 bases lay in between. The CDR3 nucleotides are TGTGCCAGCGGTCCCCAACGGGGGTACTCCTACGAGCAGTACTTC. Protein product: CASGPQRGYSYEQYF.

The sample holds many counts of this clone. The rearrangement joins TRBV10-3 to TRBJ1-2; tentative D call: TRBD1 (6 bases). Germline CDR1 is ENHRY and CDR2 is SYGVKD. V was shortened by 3 bases and J by 2 bases, with 10 bases between the two germline ends. This CDR3 comprises 14 residues. This CDR3 is CAISETGSNYGYTF. Written as DNA, the CDR3 is TGTGCCATCAGTGAAACAGGGTCCAACTATGGCTACACCTTC.

The sample holds many counts of this clone. The chain couples TRBV20-1 to TRBJ2-7; 10 positions match TRBD2. With V trimmed by 6 bases and J by 4 bases, 6 bases remained unmatched. This CDR3 spans 13 amino acids. The germline V gene encodes CDR1 DFQATT and CDR2 SNEGSKA (reference sequence). CDR3 region: CSALAGVSYEQYF. The CDR3 nucleotides are TGCAGTGCGCTAGCGGGAGTTTCTTACGAGCAGTACTTC.

This clone appeared a few times. A read error may be the cause here, since a much bigger clone is one base away. V and J are TRBV2 and TRBJ2-5; 8 bases are shared with TRBD1. The J segment lost 0 bases and the V segment lost 6 bases, leaving 6 bases of the junction unmatched. The V gene's germline CDR1 is SNHLY and CDR2 FYNNEI. The CDR3 totals 15 residues. CDR3 in DNA: TGTGCCAGCAGACAGGACAGGGCGTACCAAGAGACCCAGTACTTC. Its protein product is CASRQDRAYQETQYF.

Relative to its sample, this clone is medium-sized. This chain joins TRBV6-5 and TRBJ2-3; D is perhaps TRBD2 (6 bases). Germline V CDR1 and CDR2: MNHEY, SVGAGI. This CDR3 has 14 residues. V lost 0 bases, J lost 3 bases, and 7 bases lay in between. CDR3 amino acids: CASSYSGRTDTQYF. The CDR3 nucleotides read TGTGCCAGCAGTTACTCAGGGAGGACAGATACGCAGTATTTT.

This clone came up a few times. This chain connects TRBV6-1 to TRBJ2-1; D call uncertain. Germline loops: CDR1 MNHNS, CDR2 SASEGT. The CDR3 spans 14 residues. The V end was cut by 6 bases, the J end by 10 bases, with 19 bases between. In DNA form, the CDR3 reads TGTGCCAGCAGCACCCGACATGGCGCCGAAGAGCAGTTCTTC. Protein product: CASSTRHGAEEQFF.

V is TRBV30 and J is TRBJ2-7; 8 bases map to TRBD1. The CDR3 runs to 13 residues. Germline values: CDR1 GTSNPN, CDR2 SVGIG (reference sequence). V lost 1 base to trimming and J lost 3 bases; unmatched junction nucleotides: 2. CDR3 loop: CAWSAGQGYEQYF. The DNA of the CDR3 is TGTGCCTGGAGTGCCGGACAGGGCTACGAGCAGTACTTC.

Concerning this clone itself: In the same sample, other DNA sequences code for this CDR3. The V and J genes are TRBV9 and TRBJ2-5; the match to TRBD2 covers 9 bases. The CDR3 consists of 17 residues. V lost 2 bases to trimming and J lost 1 base; unmatched junction nucleotides: 9. Germline CDR1 is SGDLS and CDR2 is YYNGEE. This CDR3 is CASSVSGGTAFQETQYF. The CDR3 nucleotides read TGTGCCAGCAGCGTCAGCGGGGGGACTGCCTTCCAAGAGACCCAGTACTTC. Complete variable domain (other parts from reference TRBV9 and TRBJ2-5): DSGVTQTPKHLITATGQRVTLRCSPRSGDLSVYWYQQSLDQGLQFLIQYYNGEERAKGNILERFSAQQFPDLHSELNLSSLELGDSALYFCASSVSGGTAFQETQYFGPGTRLLVL.

This clone was seen at least ten times. This chain joins TRBV20-1 and TRBJ2-5, with 7 positions matching TRBD2. CDR1 and CDR2 (germline): DFQATT, SNEGSKA (reference sequence). V was clipped by 4 bases and J by 3 bases; unmatched bases: 11. The CDR3 length is 15 residues. CDR3 region: CSAKRTGGLKETQYF. CDR3 DNA sequence: TGCAGTGCTAAAAGGACGGGAGGACTAAAAGAGACCCAGTACTTC.

This clone was found many times. V gene TRBV12-3 or TRBV12-4 combines with J gene TRBJ1-1, with a possible D match to TRBD1 (6 bases). Between the trimmed V and J ends, which lost 6 bases and 5 bases, there was a span of 16 bases. This CDR3 spans 14 amino acids. The CDR3 DNA is TGTGCCAGCAGCCCCGGGACACTTTTTACTGAAGCTTTCTTT. This codes for CASSPGTLFTEAFF.

The chain recombines TRBV5-6 with TRBJ2-7; TRBD1 aligns across 9 bases. With 1 base clipped from V and 6 bases from J, the junction kept 8 bases outside the gene matches. The CDR3 is 15 residues long. The germline V gene has CDR1 SGHDT and CDR2 YYEEEE. This CDR3 reads CASSLLGDRESEQYF. The DNA of the CDR3 is TGTGCCAGCAGCTTGTTGGGGGACAGGGAATCCGAGCAGTACTTC. The variable domain in full, completed from reference TRBV5-6 and TRBJ2-7, reads DAGVTQSPTHLIKTRGQQVTLRCSPKSGHDTVSWYQQALGQGPQFIFQYYEEEERQRGNFPDRFSGHQFPNYSSELNVNALLLGDSALYLCASSLLGDRESEQYFGPGTRLTVT.